This TCR beta chain was sequenced in a study of CD8 T cells in ankylosing spondylitis. Trimming removed 5 bases from V and 6 bases from J, with 13 bases in between. Germline CDR1 reads SGHTA; CDR2 reads FQGNSA. The CDR3 is made up of 13 amino acids. TCRdb re-called the 5' RACE reads with MiXCR, one entry per CDR3 protein. The repertoire consists of 200,000 to 300,000 distinct CDR3 sequences, with around 25% occurring once and the leading ten covering over 0.55%. This clonotype was recorded many times. The receptor was isolated from a male donor with ankylosing spondylitis or in good health (not recorded which). This chain joins TRBV7-2 and TRBJ1-1; the D gene is possibly TRBD1 (5 bases). Sequenced: blood, either unsorted or a sorted T cell fraction (not recorded which). The CDR3 protein is CASSLSGGAEAFF. In DNA, the CDR3 is TGTGCCAGCAGCCTTTCGGGGGGGGCTGAAGCTTTCTTT.